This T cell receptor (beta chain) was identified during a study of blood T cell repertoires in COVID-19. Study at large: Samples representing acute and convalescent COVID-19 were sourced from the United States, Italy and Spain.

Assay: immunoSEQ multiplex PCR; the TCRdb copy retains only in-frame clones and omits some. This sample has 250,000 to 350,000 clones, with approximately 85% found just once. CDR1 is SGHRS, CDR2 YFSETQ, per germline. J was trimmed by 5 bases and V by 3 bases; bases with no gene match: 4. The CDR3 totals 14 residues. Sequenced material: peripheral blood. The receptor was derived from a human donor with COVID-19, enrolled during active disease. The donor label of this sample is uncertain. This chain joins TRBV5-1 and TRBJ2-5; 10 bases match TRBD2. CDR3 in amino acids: CASSSAGGGETQYF. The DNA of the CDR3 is TGCGCCAGCAGCTCAGCGGGAGGGGGGGAGACCCAGTACTTC. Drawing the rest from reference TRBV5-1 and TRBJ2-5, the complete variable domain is KAGVTQTPRYLIKTRGQQVTLSCSPISGHRSVSWYQQTPGQGLQFLFEYFSETQRNKGNFPGRFSGRQFSNSRSEMNVSTLELGDSALYLCASSSAGGGETQYFGPGTRLLVL.